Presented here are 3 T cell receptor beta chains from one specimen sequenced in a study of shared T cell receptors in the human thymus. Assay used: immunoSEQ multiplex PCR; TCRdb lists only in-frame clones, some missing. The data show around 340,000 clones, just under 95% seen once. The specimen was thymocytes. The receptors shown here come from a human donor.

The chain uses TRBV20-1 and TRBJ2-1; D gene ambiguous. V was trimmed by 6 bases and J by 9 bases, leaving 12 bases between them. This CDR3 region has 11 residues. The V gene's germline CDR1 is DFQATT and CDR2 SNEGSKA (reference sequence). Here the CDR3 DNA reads TGCAGTGCCCAAAGGGCGAGTGAGCAGTTCTTC. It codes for CSAQRASEQFF.

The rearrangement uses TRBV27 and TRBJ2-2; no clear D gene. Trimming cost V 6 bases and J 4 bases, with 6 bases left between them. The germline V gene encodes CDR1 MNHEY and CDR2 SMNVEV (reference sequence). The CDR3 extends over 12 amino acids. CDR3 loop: CASSILTGELFF. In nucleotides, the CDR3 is TGTGCCAGCAGCATCCTCACCGGGGAGCTGTTTTTT.

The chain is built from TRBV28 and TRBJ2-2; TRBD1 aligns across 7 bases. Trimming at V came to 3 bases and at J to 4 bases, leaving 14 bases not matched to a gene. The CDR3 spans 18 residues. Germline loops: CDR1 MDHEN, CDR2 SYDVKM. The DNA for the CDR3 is TGTGCCAGCAGTTTCGACCTCCGCGACAGGGTCGGCACCGGGGAGCTGTTTTTT. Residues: CASSFDLRDRVGTGELFF.